This T cell receptor (beta chain) was captured in a study of CD8+CD57+ T cells in acquired aplastic anemia. CDR3 and TCR beta VDJ profiling relied on genomic DNA as the template. TCRdb redid the calling of the reads with MiXCR, one entry per CDR3 protein. This sample has about 200,000 distinct CDR3 sequences, with 60% to 80% found just once. Sequenced patients had shown CD8+CD57+ cell expansion by flow cytometry. All participating patients were living with severe acquired aplastic anemia. Patients were therapy-naive when their blood was sampled. Study-level findings and limits: Patients had approximately 29 CD8+ CDR3 sequences in common with controls (the shared set).

Points on this clonotype: The antigen remains undetermined.

The sequenced material came from sorted CD4+, CD8+, or CD8+CD57+ T cells (not recorded which) from PBMCs. This receptor was taken from a human donor with aplastic anemia.

The CDR3 here is CASSQGYAGTLTDTQYF. The CDR3 DNA follows: TGTGCCAGCAGCCAAGGGTACGCGGGGACACTCACAGATACGCAGTATTTT. The rearrangement links TRBV14 to TRBJ2-3; D assignment may be TRBD1 or TRBD2 (6 bases each). Germline V gives CDR1 SGHDN, CDR2 FVKESK. Deletions cut 1 base from V and 2 bases from J, with 16 bases between. This CDR3 has 17 residues.